Listed here are 10 T cell receptor beta chains from one sample, sequenced in a study of blood T cell repertoires in COVID-19. Profiling relied on immunoSEQ multiplex PCR, and the TCRdb table lists in-frame clones only, not all of them. The repertoire has around 250,000 clones, around 80% of them found once; the top ten carry more than 4%. The sequencing input was PBMCs or T cells enriched from blood (not recorded which). These receptors were obtained from a man aged 35 to 55 who had been exposed to COVID-19.

V is TRBV10-3 and J is TRBJ2-5; 8 bases align to TRBD2. With 4 bases clipped from V and 0 bases from J, the junction kept 10 bases outside the gene matches. Germline lookup yields CDR1 ENHRY and CDR2 SYGVKD. CDR3 length: 17 residues. The CDR3 DNA reads as TGTGCCATCAGTGCCGGGACGACTAGCGCGGACCAAGAGACCCAGTACTTC. Residues: CAISAGTTSADQETQYF.

The chain uses TRBV7-3 and TRBJ1-2, with D tentatively TRBD1 (6 bases). Per germline, CDR1 SGHTA and CDR2 FQGTGA. The CDR3 runs 15 residues. V was trimmed by 5 bases and J by 4 bases, leaving 17 bases between them. The CDR3 protein is CASSVTPGTPYGYTF. The CDR3 coding sequence is TGTGCCAGCAGCGTCACCCCCGGGACACCCTATGGCTACACCTTC.

The chain carries TRBV6-5 and TRBJ2-1; 12 bases line up with TRBD2. The CDR3 has 14 amino acids. Germline CDR1 reads MNHEY; CDR2 reads SVGAGI. V shed 7 bases and J 7 bases; nucleotides not matched to a gene: 5. This chain's CDR3 is CASKLAGGLNEQFF. The CDR3 DNA follows: TGTGCCAGCAAACTAGCGGGAGGTTTAAATGAGCAGTTCTTC.

The V and J genes are TRBV19 and TRBJ1-2; no reliable D call. Looked up from germline, CDR1 is LNHDA and CDR2 is SQIVND (reference sequence). CDR3 length: 15 residues. V lost 5 bases, J lost 4 bases, and 17 bases lay in between. CDR3 sequence reads: CASSWHEATPYGYTF. Written as DNA, the CDR3 is TGTGCCAGTAGTTGGCATGAGGCCACCCCCTATGGCTACACCTTC.

This chain links TRBV5-1 with TRBJ2-1; D remains unclear. The V gene lost 4 bases and the J gene lost 7 bases, with 9 bases spanning the gap. Per the germline V gene, CDR1 is SGHRS and CDR2 is YFSETQ. The length of the CDR3 is 12 residues. The CDR3 DNA reads TGCGCCAGCAGCAAAATCAGAAATGAGCAGTTCTTC. Its protein is CASSKIRNEQFF.

The rearrangement uses TRBV11-3 and TRBJ2-1, with 13 bases identical to TRBD2. Trimming took 0 bases from V and 5 from J; bases not matched to a gene: 4. The germline gives CDR1 SGHNT, CDR2 YENEEA. The CDR3 extends over 17 amino acids. The CDR3 nucleotides are TGTGCCAGCAGCTTAGATTCGGGACTAGCGGGAAACAATGAGCAGTTCTTC. Translation: CASSLDSGLAGNNEQFF.

The rearrangement uses TRBV6-6 and TRBJ1-2; 8 bases are shared with TRBD1. Losses at the gene ends were 6 bases for V and 2 bases for J; bases not matched to a gene: 11. This CDR3 has 16 amino acids. Per germline, CDR1 MNHNY and CDR2 SVGAGI (reference sequence). This chain's CDR3 is CASSPGQGGGNYGYTF. The DNA of the CDR3 is TGTGCCAGCAGCCCCGGACAGGGTGGGGGAAACTATGGCTACACCTTC.

The rearrangement links TRBV10-2 to TRBJ1-6; 8 bases map to TRBD1. The J segment lost 3 bases and the V segment lost 3 bases, leaving 7 bases of the junction unmatched. The CDR3 spans 17 residues. CDR1 WSHSY and CDR2 SAAADI come from the germline V gene. Here the CDR3 DNA reads TGCGCCAGCAGTGAAGGGGCAGGGGGCCTCTATAATTCACCCCTCCACTTT. This gives the protein CASSEGAGGLYNSPLHF.

This clone showed up just a few times. J is TRBJ2-5 and V is TRBV28; tentative D call: TRBD2 (6 bases). V lost 5 bases to trimming and J lost 1 base, with 17 bases between them. Germline V lookup: CDR1 MDHEN, CDR2 SYDVKM. The CDR3 consists of 16 residues. CDR3 in DNA: TGTGCCAGCAGTGCTCCGCGGGGCCCGACCCAAGAGACCCAGTACTTC. It specifies CASSAPRGPTQETQYF.

J is TRBJ2-3 and V is TRBV29-1; D might be TRBD2 (6 bases). Trimming removed 6 bases from V and 15 bases from J, with 28 bases in between. The CDR3 extends over 14 amino acids. The germline V gene has CDR1 SQVTM and CDR2 ANQGSEA. This CDR3 is CSVVDSVSAGSPYF. For the CDR3, the DNA is TGCAGCGTGGTTGACAGCGTATCCGCGGGAAGCCCCTATTTT.